The clone carrying this T cell receptor (beta chain) showed up just a few times. Its cognate antigen is unknown. This record belongs to a study of blood T cells in healthy people across ages. Overall study findings and caveats: Naive CD4+ cells and diversity were both higher in long-lived donors than in aged donors.

A second about 6 to 12 cycle PCR used barcoded and J-beta primers. TCRdb itself ran the 5' RACE reads through MiXCR, one entry per CDR3 protein. The table has 1.5 million to 2 million distinct CDR3 sequences, approximately 32% seen once. Trimming took off 5 bases at V and 4 bases at J, with 10 bases between the two ends. Germline CDR1 and CDR2: SEHNR and FQNEAQ (reference sequence). The CDR3 is made up of 13 amino acids. Every donor contributed roughly 11 milliliters of peripheral blood by blood draw. Per individual sample, total RNA of at least 5.5 micrograms was extracted. The sequence derives from a woman aged 25 to 45 in good health. The sample comprised blood. V is TRBV7-9 and J is TRBJ2-3; D remains unclear. In nucleotides, the CDR3 is TGTGCCAGCAGCCCCAAAAGCGCAGATACGCAGTATTTT. Translation: CASSPKSADTQYF. The full variable domain, rest sourced from reference TRBV7-9 and TRBJ2-3, is DTGVSQNPRHKITKRGQNVTFRCDPISEHNRLYWYRQTLGQGPEFLTYFQNEAQLEKSRLLSDRFSAERPKGSFSTLEIQRTEQGDSAMYLCASSPKSADTQYFGPGTRLTVL.